Given below is one T cell receptor beta chain in context. The antigen it binds to is not known. No much larger clonotype is one base removed from it; base qualities were not supplied. The immunoSEQ Assay, a bias-controlled multiplex PCR, was used to amplify TCRbeta CDR3 regions from genomic DNA. As for how the authors treated the data: The number of nucleated cells in each sample was estimated from the amplification of reference gene primers within the assay. To quantify the absolute abundance of each unique TCRbeta CDR3 rearrangement, sequence reads were collapsed and filtered. Productive Simpson clonality was computed per sample as the square root of Simpson's diversity index over productive rearrangements. In its TCRdb copy, this immuneACCESS table keeps in-frame sequences only and misses some clones. Where compared with another copy, unresolved V genes explain less than half of these, and the others have no known cause. V and J calls plus clone size are reproduced from that table; the DNA served to infer D and trimming. Here the sample has more than 150,000 clones; approximately 85% occur a single time. In total, the top ten clones hold 7.5% to 10% of the sample.

This specimen belongs to a study of blood T cell repertoires in COVID-19 (dated by TCRdb to the early 2020s). Study-wide context: Collaborator samples came from the United States, Italy and Spain and covered acute and convalescent phases of COVID-19. The prospective study material was composed of cDNA or gDNA derived from T cells, B-cell-depleted T cells, or PBMCs. Subjects who had been exposed to COVID-19, were actively infected with it, or had recovered from it provided the deeply sampled blood TCRbeta repertoires that made up the dataset. The repertoires were released in a freely available public database meant as a resource for research on the immune response to SARS-CoV-2. The samples were drawn from the first 160 participants of the ongoing ImmuneRACE study and from 1,254 subjects provided by 6 global collaborators. Sample metadata almost always included a de-identified subject ID, COVID-19 status, age in years and sex. Where available, HLA class I and class II types were obtained from metadata supplied by the sample provider rather than from assay-based typing.

What the work shows at the level of the full study, not this receptor alone: How much clinical and demographic metadata was included differed by source and by participant, and the metadata was provided uncurated.

The CDR3 holds 14 amino acids from the cysteine to the phenylalanine. Only the CDR3 portion is preserved as DNA: 42 bases, with reading frame beginning at the first base. V sheds 2 bases and J sheds 0 bases, leaving 8 bases between their ends. The germline V gene specifies SGHRS as CDR1 and YFSETQ as CDR2. Each collaborating institution followed its own protocols to collect whole blood in K2EDTA tubes. For TCRbeta analysis, collaborators shipped samples as frozen whole blood, isolated PBMCs, or DNA extracted from either of those sample types. Rearrangement joined TRBV5-1 to TRBJ1-1; no D gene is confidently identified. The clonotype comes from a woman aged 80 or over with acute or convalescent COVID-19. Sequenced input: peripheral blood. The DNA sequence is TGCGCCAGCAGCTTCGCAGATATGAACACTGAAGCTTTCTTT. Its protein product is CASSFADMNTEAFF.